This TCR beta chain was sequenced during a study of control samples from healthy donors and cancer patients. Germline-derived CDR1 and CDR2 are SGHDN and FVKESK. V lost 0 bases to trimming and J lost 10 bases, with 13 bases between them. The CDR3 sequence is 14 residues long. A note on this clone: The identical CDR3 is also encoded by other nucleotide sequences in the sample.

Assay: immunoSEQ multiplex PCR; the TCRdb copy retains only in-frame clones and omits some. Of about 410,000 clones listed, 80% to 95% were seen once; the top ten hold over 5.5%. Sequenced sample: PBMCs. The clonotype comes from a man in his forties with head and neck cancer. The chain has TRBV14 and TRBJ2-1; D is uncertain. The DNA of the CDR3 is TGTGCCAGCAGCCAAGATATAGGGCCTGGAGAGCAGTTCTTC. It is translated as CASSQDIGPGEQFF.